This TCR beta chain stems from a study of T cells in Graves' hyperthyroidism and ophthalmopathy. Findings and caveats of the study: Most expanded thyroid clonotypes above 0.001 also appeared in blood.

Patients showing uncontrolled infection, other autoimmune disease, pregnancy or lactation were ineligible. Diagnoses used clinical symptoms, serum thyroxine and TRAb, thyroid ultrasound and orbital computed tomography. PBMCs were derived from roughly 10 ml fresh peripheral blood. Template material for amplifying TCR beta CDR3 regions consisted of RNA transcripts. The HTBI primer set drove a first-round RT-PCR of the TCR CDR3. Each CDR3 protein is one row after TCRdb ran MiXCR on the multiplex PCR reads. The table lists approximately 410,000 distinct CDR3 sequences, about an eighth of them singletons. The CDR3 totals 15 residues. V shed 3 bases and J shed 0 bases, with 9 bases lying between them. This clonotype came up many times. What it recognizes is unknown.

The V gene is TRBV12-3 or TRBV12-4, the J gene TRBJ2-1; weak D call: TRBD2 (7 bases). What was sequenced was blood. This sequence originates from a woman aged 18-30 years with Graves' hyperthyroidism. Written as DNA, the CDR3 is TGTGCCAGCAGTTTGAGGGGGGGCTCCTACAATGAGCAGTTCTTC. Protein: CASSLRGGSYNEQFF.